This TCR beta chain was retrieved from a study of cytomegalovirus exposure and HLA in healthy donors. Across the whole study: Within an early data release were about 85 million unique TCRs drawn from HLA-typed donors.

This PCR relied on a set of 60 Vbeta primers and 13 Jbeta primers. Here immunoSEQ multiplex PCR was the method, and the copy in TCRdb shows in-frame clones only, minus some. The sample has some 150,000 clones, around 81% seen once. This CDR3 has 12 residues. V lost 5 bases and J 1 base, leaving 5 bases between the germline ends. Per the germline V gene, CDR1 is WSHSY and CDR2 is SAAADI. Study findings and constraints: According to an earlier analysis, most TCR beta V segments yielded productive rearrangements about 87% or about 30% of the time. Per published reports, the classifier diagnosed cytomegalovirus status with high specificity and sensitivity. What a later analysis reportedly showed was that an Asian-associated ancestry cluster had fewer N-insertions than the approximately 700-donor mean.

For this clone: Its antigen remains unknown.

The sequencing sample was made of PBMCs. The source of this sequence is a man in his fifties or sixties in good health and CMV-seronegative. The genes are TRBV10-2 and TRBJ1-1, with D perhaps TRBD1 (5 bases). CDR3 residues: CASSTGNTEAFF. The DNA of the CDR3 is TGCGCCAGCAGTACAGGGAACACTGAAGCTTTCTTT.